The 23 T cell receptor beta chains reported below all come from one sample, sequenced in a study of T cells expressing NK-cell markers. After re-calling the 5' RACE reads, TCRdb lists one entry per CDR3 protein, DNA absent. Here the sample table reports 300,000 to 450,000 distinct CDR3 sequences. Sequencing input: blood T cells: a sorted CD56 or NKG2C T cell subset, CD4+ or CD8+ T cells, or bulk PBMC T cells (not recorded which). These receptors were obtained from a man aged 18-70 years in good health.

The chain links TRBV3-1 to TRBJ2-6; TCRdb's D gene call, TRBD1, goes unchecked for lack of DNA. The CDR3 extends over 16 amino acids. Germline lookup yields CDR1 LGHDT and CDR2 YNNKEL (reference sequence). The CDR3 protein is CASSQGWTTGANVLTF.

The chain is built from TRBV5-6 and TRBJ1-6. The CDR3 covers 16 residues. Germline lookup yields CDR1 SGHDT and CDR2 YYEEEE. CDR3 residues: CASSSRQSSYNSPLHF.

V is TRBV12-3 or TRBV12-4 and J is TRBJ2-2; TCRdb indicates TRBD1, and absent DNA this call remains unverified. The CDR3 extends over 15 amino acids. The CDR3 region is CASSLDRGGTGELFF.

The J gene is TRBJ2-3, the V gene TRBV5-5; TCRdb's assignment of TRBD1 cannot be checked, as there is no DNA. This CDR3 has 16 residues. Germline CDR1 reads SGHKS; CDR2 reads YYEKEE (reference sequence). CDR3 amino acids: CASRPDRGRSTDTQYF.

The rearrangement joins TRBV3-1 to TRBJ2-6; TCRdb picks TRBD2, but there is no DNA to check that call. This CDR3 contains 18 residues. Germline V gives CDR1 LGHDT, CDR2 YNNKEL (reference sequence). This CDR3 is CASSQVGLARSGANVLTF.

V gene TRBV20-1 combines with J gene TRBJ1-1; the D call of TRBD1 rests on TCRdb alone, since no DNA is present to check it. Germline assignment: CDR1 DFQATT and CDR2 SNEGSKA (reference sequence). This CDR3 has 11 amino acids. The CDR3 is CSAIQGSEAFF.

V and J are TRBV3-1 and TRBJ2-5; TCRdb's D call of TRBD1 is untestable without DNA. The CDR3 extends over 15 amino acids. The germline CDR1 and CDR2 sequences are LGHDT and YNNKEL (reference sequence). The CDR3 here is CASSRTWTGQETQYF.

This chain connects TRBV6-1 to TRBJ2-5; TCRdb designates TRBD2, a call that cannot be tested without DNA. CDR3 size: 17 residues. The V gene's germline CDR1 is MNHNS and CDR2 SASEGT. The chain's CDR3 is CASSLLGLAGGQETQYF.

V gene TRBV24-1 combines with J gene TRBJ1-2; TCRdb's D call of TRBD1 is untestable without DNA. The CDR3 extends over 13 amino acids. The germline V gene encodes CDR1 KGHDR and CDR2 SFDVKD. This CDR3 reads CATSRGANYGYTF.

This chain connects TRBV5-1 to TRBJ2-7; TCRdb proposes TRBD1, but this gene call is untestable without DNA. CDR1 SGHRS and CDR2 YFSETQ come from the germline V gene. The CDR3 spans 15 residues. CDR3 sequence: CASSSLGGGAREQYF.

V gene TRBV28 combines with J gene TRBJ1-2. The CDR3 covers 15 residues. Germline CDR1 and CDR2: MDHEN and SYDVKM. The CDR3 loop reads CASSPRAGTPYGYTF.

This rearrangement joins TRBV6-2 or TRBV6-3 to TRBJ2-1; TCRdb picks TRBD2, but there is no DNA to check that call. The CDR3 totals 15 residues. Per germline, CDR1 MNHEY and CDR2 SVGEGT. The CDR3 reads CASRKRGEIMNEQFF.

The gene calls are TRBV11-1 and TRBJ2-1; TCRdb outputs TRBD1, but without DNA this stays unchecked. In germline, CDR1 is SGHAT, CDR2 FQDESV (reference sequence). The CDR3 consists of 16 residues. CDR3: CASSPRTGGAINEQFF.

The V gene is TRBV20-1, the J gene TRBJ1-3. There are 18 residues in the CDR3. Germline loops: CDR1 DFQATT, CDR2 SNEGSKA (reference sequence). The CDR3: CSAREPNYDPISGNTIYF.

V usage is TRBV28 and J usage is TRBJ2-7; TCRdb returns TRBD1, unconfirmable since there is no DNA. This CDR3 comprises 14 residues. The germline CDR1 and CDR2 sequences are MDHEN and SYDVKM. The CDR3 sequence: CATTIPGWTYEQYF.

The V call is TRBV10-3, the J call TRBJ1-1. The germline V gene encodes CDR1 ENHRY and CDR2 SYGVKD. This CDR3 has 12 residues. CDR3 sequence reads: CAISSRNTEAFF.

The rearrangement joins TRBV12-3 or TRBV12-4 to TRBJ1-5; no DNA is available, so the TRBD1 call from TCRdb remains unchecked. This CDR3 is 15 amino acids long. The CDR3 region is CASSPTGGRNQPQHF.

The rearrangement uses TRBV7-6 and TRBJ2-7; the TCRdb D gene call, TRBD1, has no DNA to confirm it. The CDR3 runs to 15 residues. Germline V gene sequence: CDR1 SGHVS, CDR2 FNYEAQ. CDR3 region: CASSRDRGSSYEQYF.

The chain joins TRBV5-6 to TRBJ2-7; TCRdb picks TRBD1, but there is no DNA to check that call. CDR1 and CDR2 from the germline V gene are SGHDT and YYEEEE. This CDR3 is built from 16 residues. CDR3: CASSSSLDRGVYEQYF.

CDR3 amino acids: CASSYYRVGSYEQYF. The rearrangement uses TRBV6-5 and TRBJ2-7; the TCRdb call, TRBD1, lacks DNA for checking. The V gene's germline CDR1 is MNHEY and CDR2 SVGAGI. This CDR3 is built from 15 residues.

CDR3 in amino acids: CASSWGDIGTGELFF. The chain is built from TRBV5-5 and TRBJ2-2; the TCRdb D gene call, TRBD1, has no DNA to confirm it. Germline V CDR1 and CDR2: SGHKS, YYEKEE (reference sequence). The CDR3 covers 15 residues.

This chain links TRBV28 with TRBJ2-7; TCRdb picks TRBD2, but there is no DNA to check that call. This CDR3 contains 16 residues. Germline CDR1 MDHEN, CDR2 SYDVKM. CDR3 protein: CASSPSRAVNGYEQYF.

The V call is TRBV5-1, the J call TRBJ1-5; lacking DNA, the TRBD1 call made by TCRdb goes unchecked. The CDR3 totals 15 residues. The germline V gene encodes CDR1 SGHRS and CDR2 YFSETQ. This CDR3 reads CASSQTGTDNQPQHF.